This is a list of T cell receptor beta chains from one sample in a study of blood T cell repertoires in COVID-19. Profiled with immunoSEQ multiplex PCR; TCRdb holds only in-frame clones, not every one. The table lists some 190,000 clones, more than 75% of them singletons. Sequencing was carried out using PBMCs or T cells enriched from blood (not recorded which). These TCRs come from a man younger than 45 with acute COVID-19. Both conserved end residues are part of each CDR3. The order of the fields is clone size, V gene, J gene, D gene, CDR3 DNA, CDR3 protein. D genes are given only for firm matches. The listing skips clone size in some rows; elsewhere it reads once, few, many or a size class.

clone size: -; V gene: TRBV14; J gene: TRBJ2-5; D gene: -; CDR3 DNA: TGTGCCAGCAGCCAACAGGGGAGGGACGTCTGGGAGACCCAGTACTTC; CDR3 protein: CASSQQGRDVWETQYF
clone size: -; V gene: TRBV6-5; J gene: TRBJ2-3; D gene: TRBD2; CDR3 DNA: TGTGCCAGCAGTCGGGATAGCGGGGGGGCCGGTACGCAGTATTTT; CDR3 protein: CASSRDSGGAGTQYF
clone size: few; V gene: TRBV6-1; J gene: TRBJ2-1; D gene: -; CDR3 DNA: TGTGCCAGCAGTGCCCAGGGGAAAGGGGCCACCTCCTACAATGAGCAGTTCTTC; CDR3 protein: CASSAQGKGATSYNEQFF
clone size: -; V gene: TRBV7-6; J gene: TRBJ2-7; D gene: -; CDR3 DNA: TGTGCCAGCAGCCGGACTTCTGCGGGGGAGCAGTACTTC; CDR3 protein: CASSRTSAGEQYF
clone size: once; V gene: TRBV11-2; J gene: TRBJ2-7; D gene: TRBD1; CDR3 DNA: TGTGCCAGCAGCTTACTAGGGCCAGGGGGCTCCTACGAGCAGTACTTC; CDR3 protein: CASSLLGPGGSYEQYF
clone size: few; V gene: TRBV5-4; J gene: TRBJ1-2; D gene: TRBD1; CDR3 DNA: TGTGCCAGCAGCTTGGTCGAGACAGGGGAATATGGCTACACCTTC; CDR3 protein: CASSLVETGEYGYTF
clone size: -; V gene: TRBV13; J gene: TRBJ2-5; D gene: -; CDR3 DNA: TGTGCCAGCAGCCCAGCGGGGGCGGGACAGGGTGAGACCCAGTACTTC; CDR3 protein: CASSPAGAGQGETQYF
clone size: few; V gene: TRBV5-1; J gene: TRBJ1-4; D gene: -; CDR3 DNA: TGCGCCAGCAGAACAGGAGTAACTAATGAAAAACTGTTTTTT; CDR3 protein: CASRTGVTNEKLFF
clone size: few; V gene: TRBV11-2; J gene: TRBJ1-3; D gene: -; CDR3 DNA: TGTGCCAGCAGCTTCCACTGGAGGGCCAACTCTGGAAACACCATATATTTT; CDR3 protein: CASSFHWRANSGNTIYF
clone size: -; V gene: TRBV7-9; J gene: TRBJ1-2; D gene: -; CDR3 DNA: TGTGCCAGCAGCTTATCTCTGGCAGGGGAGGGGTATGGCTACACCTTC; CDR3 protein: CASSLSLAGEGYGYTF
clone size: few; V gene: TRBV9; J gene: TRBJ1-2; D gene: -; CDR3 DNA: TGTGCCAGCAGCGTAGCAGGCCATGGCTACACCTTC; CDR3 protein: CASSVAGHGYTF
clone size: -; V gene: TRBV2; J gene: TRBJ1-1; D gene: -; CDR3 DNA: TGTGCCAGCATGGGAGGGGTGAACACTGAAGCTTTCTTT; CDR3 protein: CASMGGVNTEAFF
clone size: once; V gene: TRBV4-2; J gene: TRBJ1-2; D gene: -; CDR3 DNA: TGTGCCAGCTCCCCCGGGGGAGGAACTAACTATGGCTACACCTTC; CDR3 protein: CASSPGGGTNYGYTF
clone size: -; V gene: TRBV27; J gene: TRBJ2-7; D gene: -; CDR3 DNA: TGTGCCAGCAGTCCTACCTTCTCCGGGATTACCTACGAGCAGTACTTC; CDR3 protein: CASSPTFSGITYEQYF
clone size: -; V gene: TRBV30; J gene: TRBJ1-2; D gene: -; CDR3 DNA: TGTGCCTGCCGACGGAGGGACGCTGAATCGGACTCCTATGGCTACACCTTC; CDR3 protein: CACRRRDAESDSYGYTF
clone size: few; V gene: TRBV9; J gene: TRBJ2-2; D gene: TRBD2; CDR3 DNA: TGTGCCAGCAGCGCCCTTTGGGAGGGAGGGGCCGGGGAGCTGTTTTTT; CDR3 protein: CASSALWEGGAGELFF
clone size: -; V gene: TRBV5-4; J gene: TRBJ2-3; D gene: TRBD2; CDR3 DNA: TGTGCCAGCAGCTTGCGCGGGGGTTACACAGATACGCAGTATTTT; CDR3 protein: CASSLRGGYTDTQYF
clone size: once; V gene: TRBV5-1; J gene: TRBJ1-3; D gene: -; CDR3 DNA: TGCGCCAGCAGCTTGGGGGTACAGGGATCTGGAAACACCATATATTTT; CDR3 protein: CASSLGVQGSGNTIYF
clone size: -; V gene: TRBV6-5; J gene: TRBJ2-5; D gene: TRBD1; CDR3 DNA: TGTGCCAGCAGTTACTCAACTGGGACAGGGAGAGAGACCCAGTACTTC; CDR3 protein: CASSYSTGTGRETQYF
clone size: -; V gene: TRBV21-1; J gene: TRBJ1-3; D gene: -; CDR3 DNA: TGTGCCAGCAGCCCAAGGAATCAGGGGGCGAGCGTTGGAAACACCATATATTTT; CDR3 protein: CASSPRNQGASVGNTIYF
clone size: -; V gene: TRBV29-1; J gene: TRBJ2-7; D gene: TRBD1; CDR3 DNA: TGCAGCGCCTGGGACAGTATCTCCTACGAGCAGTACTTC; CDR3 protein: CSAWDSISYEQYF
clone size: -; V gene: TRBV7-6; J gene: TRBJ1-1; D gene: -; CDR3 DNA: TGTGCCAGCACCATGTCCTTACAGATGAACACTGAAGCTTTCTTT; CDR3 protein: CASTMSLQMNTEAFF
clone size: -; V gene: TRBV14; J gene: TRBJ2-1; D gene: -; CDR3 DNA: TGTGCCAGCAGCCGCCTATCGGGGGATGAGCAGTTCTTC; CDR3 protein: CASSRLSGDEQFF
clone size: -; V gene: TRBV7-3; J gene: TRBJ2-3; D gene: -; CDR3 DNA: TGTGCCAGCAGCTGGACCGGGGGTAGCACAGATACGCAGTATTTT; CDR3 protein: CASSWTGGSTDTQYF
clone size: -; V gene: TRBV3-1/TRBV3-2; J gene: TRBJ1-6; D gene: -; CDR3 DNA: TGTGCCAGCAAACAGGGTTCAAACCTAAATTCACCCCTCCACTTT; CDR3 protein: CASKQGSNLNSPLHF
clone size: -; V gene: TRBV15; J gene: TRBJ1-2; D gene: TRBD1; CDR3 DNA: TGTGCCACCAGCAAAGACAGGGACTATGGCTACACCTTC; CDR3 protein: CATSKDRDYGYTF
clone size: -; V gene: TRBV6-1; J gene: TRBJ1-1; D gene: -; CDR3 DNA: TGTGCCAGCAGTGAGGGGGCGCACACTGAAGCTTTCTTT; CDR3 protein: CASSEGAHTEAFF
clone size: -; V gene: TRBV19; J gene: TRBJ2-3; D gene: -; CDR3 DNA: TGTGCCAGTAGTATGGCCCCTGCTAGCACAGATACGCAGTATTTT; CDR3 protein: CASSMAPASTDTQYF
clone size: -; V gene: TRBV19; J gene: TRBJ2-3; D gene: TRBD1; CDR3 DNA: TGTGCCAGTAGTAGCCCAGGGGGCGGGACAGATACGCAGTATTTT; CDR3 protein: CASSSPGGGTDTQYF
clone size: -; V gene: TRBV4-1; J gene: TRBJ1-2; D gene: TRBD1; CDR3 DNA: TGCGCCAGCAGCCGAGAGGACAGGGAGGGAGGCTACACCTTC; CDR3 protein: CASSREDREGGYTF
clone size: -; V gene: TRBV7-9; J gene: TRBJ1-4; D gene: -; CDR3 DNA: TGTGCCAGCAGCCCAATACAGGGCGAAAAACTGTTTTTT; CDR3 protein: CASSPIQGEKLFF
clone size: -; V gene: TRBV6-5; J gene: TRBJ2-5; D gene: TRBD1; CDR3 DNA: TGTGCCAGCAGTTACGGACAGGGGAAGTGGGAGACCCAGTACTTC; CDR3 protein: CASSYGQGKWETQYF
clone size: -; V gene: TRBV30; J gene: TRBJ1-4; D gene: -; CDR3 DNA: TGTGCCTCCGCGGGGTCGGGAAAACTGTTTTTT; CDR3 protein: CASAGSGKLFF
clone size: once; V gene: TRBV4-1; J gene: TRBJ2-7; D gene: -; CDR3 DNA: TGCGCCAGCAGCCCCGGGACACCTACCTACGAGCAGTACTTC; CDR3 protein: CASSPGTPTYEQYF
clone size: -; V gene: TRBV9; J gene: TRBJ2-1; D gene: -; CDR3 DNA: TGTGCCAGCAGCGTATGGGGAGACAATGAGCAGTTCTTC; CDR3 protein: CASSVWGDNEQFF
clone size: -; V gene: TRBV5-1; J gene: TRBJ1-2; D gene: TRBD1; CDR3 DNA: TGCGCCAGCAGCTTGGGAGACAGGGGATATGGCTACACCTTC; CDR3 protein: CASSLGDRGYGYTF
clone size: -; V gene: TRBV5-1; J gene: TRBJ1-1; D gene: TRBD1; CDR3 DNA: TGCGCCAGCAGCCTATCAATAGGACAGGGTTCTGAAGCTTTCTTT; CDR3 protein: CASSLSIGQGSEAFF
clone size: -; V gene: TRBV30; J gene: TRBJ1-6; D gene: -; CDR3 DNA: TGTGCCTGGAGTGATACAGGGTTTAATTCACCCCTCCACTTT; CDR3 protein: CAWSDTGFNSPLHF
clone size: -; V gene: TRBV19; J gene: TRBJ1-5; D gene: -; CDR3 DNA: TGTGCCAGTATCGGGAGAGACAATCAGCCCCAGCATTTT; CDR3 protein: CASIGRDNQPQHF
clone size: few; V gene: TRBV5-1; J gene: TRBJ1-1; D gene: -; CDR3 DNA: TGCGCCAGCAGCAAACCCACAGGGTCGGCCACTGAAGCTTTCTTT; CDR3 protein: CASSKPTGSATEAFF
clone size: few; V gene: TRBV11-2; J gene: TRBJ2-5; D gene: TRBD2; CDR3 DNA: TGTGCCAGCAGCTTAGGGGTTCTAGCGGGGGGTTCCCAAGAGACCCAGTACTTC; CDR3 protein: CASSLGVLAGGSQETQYF
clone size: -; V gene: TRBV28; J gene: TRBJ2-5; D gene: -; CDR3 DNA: TGTGCCAGCAGGGAGAGCGGTCGGATTGTAGAGACCCAGTACTTC; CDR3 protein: CASRESGRIVETQYF
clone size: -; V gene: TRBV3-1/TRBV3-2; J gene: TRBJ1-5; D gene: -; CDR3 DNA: TGTGCCAGCAGCCAAAGGGGCAGGTCTGATCAGCCCCAGCATTTT; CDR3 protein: CASSQRGRSDQPQHF
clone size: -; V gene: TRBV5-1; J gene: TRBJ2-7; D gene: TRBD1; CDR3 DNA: TGCGCCAGCAGCTTACGGCCTCCGGGACAGGGAAGTGCCTACGAGCAGTACTTC; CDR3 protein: CASSLRPPGQGSAYEQYF
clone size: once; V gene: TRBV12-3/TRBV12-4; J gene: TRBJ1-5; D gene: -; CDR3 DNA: TGTGCCAGCAGTTTGGAGGGCCCGGGACCCCAGCATTTT; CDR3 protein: CASSLEGPGPQHF
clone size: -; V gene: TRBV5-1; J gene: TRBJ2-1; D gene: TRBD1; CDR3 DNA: TGCGCCAGCAGCTTGGAGGGGAGACAGGGGGCTGAGCAGTTCTTC; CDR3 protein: CASSLEGRQGAEQFF
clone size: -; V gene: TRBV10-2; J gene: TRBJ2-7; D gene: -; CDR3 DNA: TGCGCCAGCAGTGACAGGGGCGAGCAGTACTTC; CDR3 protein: CASSDRGEQYF